The 15 T cell receptor beta chains in this list originate from one sample, sequenced in a study of blood T cells in healthy people across ages. A second PCR of about 6 to 12 cycles used a sample-barcoded 5' primer and a J-beta primer mix. MiXCR, run by TCRdb on the 5' RACE reads, gives a single entry per CDR3 protein. The repertoire holds about 1.4 million distinct CDR3 sequences, approximately 63% seen once, with 5% to 7% in the top ten. Material: blood. Source of these receptors: a man in his late teens or twenties in good health.

This chain connects TRBV27 to TRBJ2-5; 7 nucleotides align to TRBD2. Germline V CDR1 and CDR2: MNHEY, SMNVEV (reference sequence). The trim removed 5 bases at V and 3 bases at J, leaving 6 bases unmatched. The CDR3 loop spans 14 amino acids. In DNA, the CDR3 is TGTGCCAGCAGTAAGGGACTACCCAAAGAGACCCAGTACTTC. Amino acid sequence: CASSKGLPKETQYF.

The chain carries TRBV7-2 and TRBJ1-1, with D perhaps matching TRBD1 (6 bases). Germline loops: CDR1 SGHTA, CDR2 FQGNSA. CDR3 length: 12 residues. With 8 bases removed from V and 4 bases from J, the gap between germline ends came to 11 bases. CDR3 in amino acids: CASARGATEAFF. CDR3 nucleotide sequence: TGTGCCAGCGCGAGGGGGGCCACTGAAGCTTTCTTT.

The chain combines TRBV14 with TRBJ2-7, with 7 bases aligning to TRBD2. Unmatched junction bases numbered 4, after V lost 1 base and J lost 1 base. Germline V gene lookup returns CDR1 SGHDN and CDR2 FVKESK. The CDR3 spans 15 residues. The CDR3 protein is CASSQVGRSSYEQYF. The CDR3 nucleotides read TGTGCCAGCAGCCAAGTCGGGAGGAGTTCCTACGAGCAGTACTTC.

This clonotype was found once. The V call is TRBV20-1, the J call TRBJ1-1; 8 nucleotides line up with TRBD1. After removal of 3 bases from V and 6 bases from J, the junction contained 3 bases not matched to a gene. CDR1 is DFQATT and CDR2 is SNEGSKA in the germline V gene (reference sequence). The CDR3 has 12 residues. The DNA of the CDR3 is TGCAGTGCTAGGCAGGGGGCGGCTGAAGCTTTCTTT. Amino acid sequence: CSARQGAAEAFF.

The DNA for the CDR3 is TGTGCCAGCAGCTTGACCGGGCGCCCGGGGGAGCAGTACTTC. Amino acid sequence: CASSLTGRPGEQYF. This chain links TRBV5-5 with TRBJ2-7, with D tentatively TRBD2 (5 bases). This CDR3 spans 14 amino acids. The V gene's germline CDR1 is SGHKS and CDR2 YYEKEE (reference sequence). V was pared by 1 base and J by 7 bases, with 15 bases between.

V usage is TRBV2 and J usage is TRBJ2-4, with a possible D match to TRBD2 (6 bases). There are 14 residues in the CDR3. V was clipped by 8 bases and J by 6 bases, with 17 bases between them. Germline loops: CDR1 SNHLY, CDR2 FYNNEI. CDR3 bases: TGTGCCAGCGAGAACGGGGGAGCCTCAAACATTCAGTACTTC. Translation: CASENGGASNIQYF.

The chain uses TRBV6-2 or TRBV6-3 and TRBJ2-4, with 7 bases fitting TRBD1. The J call may not be correct, given that the DNA end is closer to TRBJ2-7. This CDR3 has 15 residues. Germline lookup yields CDR1 MNHEY and CDR2 SVGEGT. CDR3: CASSLGDSSAYEQYF. CDR3 DNA sequence: TGTGCCAGCAGTTTGGGGGACAGCTCAGCCTACGAGCAGTACTTC.

V usage is TRBV6-5 and J usage is TRBJ2-3; D perhaps matches TRBD1 (6 bases). Germline CDR1 MNHEY, CDR2 SVGAGI. Between the trimmed V and J ends, which lost 10 bases and 4 bases, there was a span of 21 bases. The CDR3 consists of 15 residues. The CDR3 sequence: CAIRVTGKGSDTQYF. CDR3 coding DNA: TGTGCCATCCGGGTAACAGGGAAAGGGTCAGATACGCAGTATTTT.

This clonotype was counted a few times. The chain is built from TRBV2 and TRBJ2-7; 8 bases are shared with TRBD2. V shed 7 bases and J 7 bases; nucleotides not matched to a gene: 12. The CDR3 runs 14 residues. The germline V gene has CDR1 SNHLY and CDR2 FYNNEI. The CDR3 coding sequence is TGTGCCAGCATCCCCGCGGCCCCGGGAGGGGAGCAGTACTTC. Protein product: CASIPAAPGGEQYF.

This clonotype showed up just a few times. The gene calls are TRBV20-1 and TRBJ2-7; 11 bases match TRBD1. This CDR3 is 15 amino acids long. Germline CDR1 is DFQATT and CDR2 is SNEGSKA (reference sequence). V was pared by 0 bases and J by 3 bases, with 4 bases of the junction left unmatched. CDR3 sequence (DNA): TGCAGTGCTAGAGAAAGGACAGGGGGCTACTACGAGCAGTACTTC. Protein sequence: CSARERTGGYYEQYF.

The rearrangement links TRBV4-1 to TRBJ1-1; a weak D match, TRBD1 (5 bases). The CDR3 is made up of 15 amino acids. V lost 3 bases to trimming and J lost 5 bases, with 16 bases between them. Germline CDR1 is MGHRA and CDR2 is YSYEKL. CDR3 DNA: TGCGCCAGCAGCCATACAAAGAGGGGAAGAACTGAAGCTTTCTTT. Protein: CASSHTKRGRTEAFF.

The rearrangement uses TRBV10-2 and TRBJ2-2, with 10 positions matching TRBD2. This CDR3 is 15 amino acids long. V dropped 6 bases and J dropped 7; count of bases not matched to a gene: 8. Per the germline V gene, CDR1 is WSHSY and CDR2 is SAAADI. The CDR3 DNA reads as TGCGCCAGCAGCTCGAGCGGGGGGGCAAACGGGGAGCTGTTTTTT. It codes for CASSSSGGANGELFF.

The chain uses TRBV3-2 and TRBJ1-5. TRBV3-2 constitutes a pseudogene. The CDR3 contains 10 residues. The CDR3 nucleotides read TGTGCCAGCATGAATCAGCCCCAGCATTTT. Residues: CASMNQPQHF.

This clonotype was detected only once. The gene calls are TRBV28 and TRBJ2-5; D possibly corresponds to TRBD2 (5 bases). Germline loops: CDR1 MDHEN, CDR2 SYDVKM. V was trimmed by 7 bases and J by 6 bases, leaving 24 bases between them. The CDR3 runs to 16 residues. The CDR3 DNA sequence: TGTGCCAGCACCAGTGAGGGCTGGGAAAAAGGGAAGACCCAGTACTTC. It yields the protein CASTSEGWEKGKTQYF.

As for this clonotype: At one of its ends the junction is not consistent with the germline gene, which may arise from a read error. The chain combines TRBV29-1 with TRBJ2-4, with D uncertain. Germline values: CDR1 SQVTM, CDR2 ANQGSEA. The CDR3 has 13 amino acids. The CDR3 region is CSVVRDTKTIQYF. DNA for the CDR3: TGCAGCGTTGTTAGGGATACCAAAACCATTCAGTACTTC. The whole variable domain, filled in from reference TRBV29-1 and TRBJ2-4, reads SAVISQKPSRDICQRGTSLTIQCQVDSQVTMMFWYRQQPGQSLTLIATANQGSEATYESGFVIDKFPISRPNLTFSTLTVSNMSPEDSSIYLCSVVRDTKTIQYFGAGTRLSVL.